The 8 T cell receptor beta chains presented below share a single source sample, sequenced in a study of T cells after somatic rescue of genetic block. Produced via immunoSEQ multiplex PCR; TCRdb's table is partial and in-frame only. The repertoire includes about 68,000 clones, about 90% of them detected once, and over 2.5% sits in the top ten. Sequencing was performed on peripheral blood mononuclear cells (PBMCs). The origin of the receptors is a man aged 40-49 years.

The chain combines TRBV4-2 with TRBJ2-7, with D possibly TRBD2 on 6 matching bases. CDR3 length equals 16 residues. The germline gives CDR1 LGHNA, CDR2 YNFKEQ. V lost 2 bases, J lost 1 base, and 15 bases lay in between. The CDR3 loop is CASSQSARERSYEQYF. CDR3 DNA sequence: TGTGCCAGCAGCCAATCGGCTCGGGAGCGTTCCTACGAGCAGTACTTC.

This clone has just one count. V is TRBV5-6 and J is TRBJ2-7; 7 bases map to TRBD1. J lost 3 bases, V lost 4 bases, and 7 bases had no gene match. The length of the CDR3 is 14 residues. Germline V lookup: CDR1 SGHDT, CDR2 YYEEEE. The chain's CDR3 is CASSARTGRYEQYF. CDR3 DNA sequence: TGTGCCAGCAGCGCCCGGACAGGACGCTACGAGCAGTACTTC.

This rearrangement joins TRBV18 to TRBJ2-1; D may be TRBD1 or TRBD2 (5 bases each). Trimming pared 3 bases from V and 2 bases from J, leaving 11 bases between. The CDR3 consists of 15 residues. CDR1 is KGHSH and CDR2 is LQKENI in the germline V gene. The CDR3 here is CASSPLRGTYNEQFF. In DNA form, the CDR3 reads TGTGCCAGCTCACCCTTGAGGGGCACCTACAATGAGCAGTTCTTC.

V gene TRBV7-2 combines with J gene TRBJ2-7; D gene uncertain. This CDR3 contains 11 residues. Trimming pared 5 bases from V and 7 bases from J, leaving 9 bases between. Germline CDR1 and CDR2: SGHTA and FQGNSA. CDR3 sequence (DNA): TGTGCCAGCAGCACCTACGGTGAGCAGTACTTC. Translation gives CASSTYGEQYF.

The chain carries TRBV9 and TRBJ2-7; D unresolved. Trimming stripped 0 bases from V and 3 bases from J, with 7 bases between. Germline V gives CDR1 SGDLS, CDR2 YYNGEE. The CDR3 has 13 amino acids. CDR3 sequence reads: CASSVAPGYEQYF. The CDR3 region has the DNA TGTGCCAGCAGCGTAGCACCCGGCTACGAGCAGTACTTC.

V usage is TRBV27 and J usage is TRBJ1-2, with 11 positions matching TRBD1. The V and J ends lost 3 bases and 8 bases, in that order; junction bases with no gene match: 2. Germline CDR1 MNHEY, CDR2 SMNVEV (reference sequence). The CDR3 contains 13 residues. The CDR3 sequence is CASSFWDRGGYTF. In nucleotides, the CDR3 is TGTGCCAGCAGTTTTTGGGACAGGGGGGGCTACACCTTC.

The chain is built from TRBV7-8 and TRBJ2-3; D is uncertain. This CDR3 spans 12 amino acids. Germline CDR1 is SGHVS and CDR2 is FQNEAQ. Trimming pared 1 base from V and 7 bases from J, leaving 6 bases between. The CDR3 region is CASSLEPYTQYF. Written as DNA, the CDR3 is TGTGCCAGCAGCTTAGAACCATATACGCAGTATTTT.

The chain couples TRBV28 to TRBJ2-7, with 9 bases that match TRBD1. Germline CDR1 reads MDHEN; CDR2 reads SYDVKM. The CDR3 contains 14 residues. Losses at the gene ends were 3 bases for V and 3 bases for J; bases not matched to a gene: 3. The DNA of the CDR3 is TGTGCCAGCAGTTTTAGGACAGGGGACTACGAGCAGTACTTC. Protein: CASSFRTGDYEQYF.